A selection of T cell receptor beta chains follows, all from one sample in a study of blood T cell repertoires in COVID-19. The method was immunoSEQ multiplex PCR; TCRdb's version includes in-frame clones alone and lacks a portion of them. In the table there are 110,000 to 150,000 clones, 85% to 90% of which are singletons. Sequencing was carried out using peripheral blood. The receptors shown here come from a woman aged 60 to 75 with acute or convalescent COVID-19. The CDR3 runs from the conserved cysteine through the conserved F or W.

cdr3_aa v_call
CATASTSGGGTDTQYF TRBV10-3
CASSFIGFGRDRETQYF TRBV7-8
CASSREVRVPGELFF TRBV4-2
CAGQLPGQLRGYTF TRBV2
CASRETWPDYNEQFF TRBV7-9
CASSFPYSGKNYNEQFF TRBV27
CASSHTGGNQPQHF TRBV11-2
CAWGIGAGEAFF TRBV30
CASSLEGAGGYTF TRBV5-4
CASSLGQGESPQHF TRBV7-2
CASSALLSGASTDTQYF TRBV5-1
CASSVNSNNEQFF TRBV9
CASKLTYEQYF TRBV2
CASSVGTATYEQYF TRBV9
CASSRAGGVDSPLHF TRBV4-3
CSVGFGTANSPLHF TRBV29-1
CASSRDRLGDQPQHF TRBV6-6
CASSPPWGGPYEQYF TRBV11-3
CASSDSALAGGPHNYNEQFF TRBV6-4
CASSIQGRYQPQHF TRBV28
CASSYSGAGYQETQYF TRBV6-5
CASSDDREFYNEQFF TRBV2
CATSRRSGAEAFF TRBV15
CASSRGGAGNQPQHF TRBV6-5
CASSPSQGADTQYF TRBV4-3
CATSRAGRGYDIQYF TRBV15
CASSYSNSGANVLTF TRBV6-2/TRBV6-3
CASSLLGQTNTEAFF TRBV7-8
CASSPKDFNKYF TRBV7-8
CASRGGQGWVYGYTF TRBV6-5
CASSPQGQPSPLHF TRBV18
CASKRTEGAQHF TRBV19
CASSYSASSYGYTF TRBV6-5
CASSLSSTGTTEAFF TRBV5-1
CSVTRDRVYEQYF TRBV29-1
CASSPGPQGALVETQYF TRBV4-1
CASSFWFGGIQETQYF TRBV5-6
CASSRGPRAEEQYF TRBV5-4
CASSRKHQGEGSTDTQYF TRBV19
CASSYSTNGKAGELFF TRBV6-6
CASGDTRLAKNIQYF TRBV28
CASGLTGTGPGYTF TRBV12-5
CASSADRAFSNEQFF TRBV5-1
CASSPIGRGRATEAFF TRBV4-1
CASSEAGGSYNEQFF TRBV2
CATSDQGAGNNEQFF TRBV24-1
CASSLLSGTSNSPLHF TRBV7-8
CASSSGQGLDGYTF TRBV13
CASNKYSGEWYNEQFF TRBV13
CASSLAPGTNTEAFF TRBV5-5
CASSIRTKQETQYF TRBV19
CASSRGPNTEAFF TRBV19
CASSSQGTRNTIYF TRBV27
CASRSGLDTQYF TRBV3-1/TRBV3-2
CASSLPGTSGNTGELFF TRBV28
CASRLAGEETQYF TRBV7-7
CASSSLTGELFF TRBV27